The 26 T cell receptor beta chains below all came from one sample that was sequenced in a study of control samples from healthy donors and cancer patients. Sequenced by immunoSEQ multiplex PCR; TCRdb stores in-frame clones only, minus some. The sample lists 150,000 to 200,000 clones; 94% were seen once. The sequencing sample was made of blood. The receptors were sampled from a woman younger than 30 in good health.

The chain joins TRBV19 to TRBJ2-2, with TRBD2 matching 7 bases. V dropped 3 bases and J dropped 5; count of bases not matched to a gene: 12. The CDR3 extends over 17 amino acids. Germline V gene lookup returns CDR1 LNHDA and CDR2 SQIVND (reference sequence). The CDR3, as DNA: TGTGCCAGTAGTATCCTTTTTGGGAGGGCTAGGACCGGGGAGCTGTTTTTT. This sequence encodes CASSILFGRARTGELFF.

The chain employs TRBV19 and TRBJ1-4; 7 nucleotides line up with TRBD1. CDR1 is LNHDA, CDR2 SQIVND, per germline (reference sequence). J lost 7 bases, V lost 3 bases, and 5 bases had no gene match. The CDR3 is 14 amino acids. CDR3 residues: CASSITGVPEKLFF. The CDR3 region has the DNA TGTGCCAGTAGTATTACAGGGGTGCCTGAAAAACTGTTTTTT.

The CDR3 nucleotides read TGTGCCAGCAGCCCACAGCCGGGACAGATCGTCTATGGCTACACCTTC. Encoded protein: CASSPQPGQIVYGYTF. The rearrangement links TRBV9 to TRBJ1-2; 7 nucleotides align to TRBD1. The CDR3 spans 16 residues. Germline assignment: CDR1 SGDLS and CDR2 YYNGEE. V shed 4 bases and J 4 bases; nucleotides not matched to a gene: 13.

In regard to this clone: A junction end diverges from the germline sequence, so it may reflect a read error. This chain uses TRBV29-1 with TRBJ1-1; the match to TRBD1 covers 9 bases. This CDR3 spans 14 amino acids. CDR1 is SQVTM and CDR2 is ANQGSEA in the germline V gene. The CDR3 DNA reads as TGCAGCGTTCGCATTCGATTTAACAGGGGGCCACCCATTTTT. Protein sequence: CSVRIRFNRGPPIF.

This clone is a singleton in its sample. The junction departs from the called germline gene at one end, perhaps through a read error. The chain joins TRBV18 to TRBJ1-1; a weak D match, TRBD1 (5 bases). The CDR3 runs 14 residues. CDR1 and CDR2 from the germline V gene are KGHSH and LQKENI. The CDR3 nucleotides read TGTGCCAGCTCAACACCTCCGGGGGGAACTGAAGCTTTCTTT. Protein sequence: CASSTPPGGTEAFF.

The rearrangement links TRBV27 to TRBJ2-3, with 7 bases identical to TRBD1. Trimming removed 0 bases from V and 4 bases from J; junction bases left unmatched: 1. CDR1 is MNHEY and CDR2 is SMNVEV in the germline V gene (reference sequence). The CDR3 extends over 14 amino acids. The CDR3 nucleotides are TGTGCCAGCAGTTTATCCAGGGGGTCAGATACGCAGTATTTT. This encodes CASSLSRGSDTQYF.

V is TRBV11-3 and J is TRBJ1-5; D unresolved. The CDR3 sequence is 13 residues long. CDR1 is SGHNT, CDR2 YENEEA, per germline. Trimming took off 1 base at V and 9 bases at J, with 10 bases between the two ends. For the CDR3, the DNA is TGTGCCAGCAGCTTAGGCAGCGCTATGCCCCAGCATTTT. Translating gives CASSLGSAMPQHF.

On this clone: One end of the junction fails to match germline, which may point to a read error. The genes are TRBV27 and TRBJ2-6; TRBD1 agrees at 7 bases. Germline values: CDR1 MNHEY, CDR2 SMNVEV (reference sequence). CDR3 length: 17 amino acids. The CDR3 protein is CASSGRDSLSGANVPTF. The CDR3 bases are TGTGCCAGCAGTGGCCGGGACAGTCTCTCTGGGGCCAACGTCCCGACTTTC.

The V and J genes are TRBV28 and TRBJ1-1; D ambiguous. V lost 5 bases to trimming and J lost 3 bases, with 19 bases between them. The germline gives CDR1 MDHEN, CDR2 SYDVKM. There are 16 residues in the CDR3. The CDR3 is CASSTLLWRVDTEAFF. For the CDR3, the DNA is TGTGCCAGCAGTACCCTCCTTTGGAGGGTAGACACTGAAGCTTTCTTT.

Regarding this clone: The identical CDR3 is also encoded by other nucleotide sequences in the sample. The gene calls are TRBV7-9 and TRBJ1-1; no clear D gene. The germline CDR1 and CDR2 sequences are SEHNR and FQNEAQ (reference sequence). V was pared by 1 base and J by 1 base, with 7 bases between. The CDR3 length is 14 residues. CDR3 nucleotide sequence: TGTGCCAGCAGCTTAGGGACTGCGAACACTGAAGCTTTCTTT. Translation: CASSLGTANTEAFF.

This chain uses TRBV12-5 with TRBJ1-5; possible D gene TRBD1, 5 bases. The germline CDR1 and CDR2 sequences are LGHNT and FRNRAP. The CDR3 extends over 17 amino acids. Trimming removed 6 bases from V and 5 bases from J, with 23 bases in between. The CDR3 protein is CASGVTPGTRMDQPQHF. The CDR3 nucleotides read TGTGCTAGTGGAGTAACGCCGGGGACGAGGATGGATCAGCCCCAGCATTTT. The full variable domain, completed using reference TRBV12-5 and TRBJ1-5, is DARVTQTPRHKVTEMGQEVTMRCQPILGHNTVFWYRQTMMQGLELLAYFRNRAPLDDSGMPKDRFSAEMPDATLATLKIQPSEPRDSAVYFCASGVTPGTRMDQPQHFGDGTRLSIL.

About this clone: The same CDR3 arises from other DNA sequences in this sample as well. V is TRBV5-1 and J is TRBJ2-1, with TRBD2 as a possible D gene (6 bases). CDR3 length equals 13 residues. The germline V gene has CDR1 SGHRS and CDR2 YFSETQ. Trimming stripped 2 bases from V and 7 bases from J, with 10 bases between. CDR3 nucleotides: TGCGCCAGCAGCTTAGGGACTTCAAATGAGCAGTTCTTC. Its translation is CASSLGTSNEQFF.

This chain joins TRBV3-1 (or the pseudogene TRBV3-2) and TRBJ2-2; 7 positions match TRBD2. Unmatched junction bases numbered 10, after V lost 4 bases and J lost 5 bases. Per the germline V gene, CDR1 is LGHDT and CDR2 is YNNKEL (reference sequence). The CDR3 has 16 amino acids. CDR3 sequence reads: CASSLEGLYPTGELFF. CDR3 nucleotides: TGTGCCAGCAGCCTCGAGGGACTATATCCGACCGGGGAGCTGTTTTTT.

The V gene is TRBV13, the J gene TRBJ2-2; maybe TRBD1 (5 bases). Germline CDR1 PRHDT, CDR2 FYEKMQ (reference sequence). This CDR3 contains 15 residues. V gave up 2 bases and J gave up 8 bases, with 15 bases separating them. The CDR3 nucleotides are TGTGCCAGCAGCTTATTTCAGGGTTCGGCAGGGGAGCTGTTTTTT. Protein sequence: CASSLFQGSAGELFF.

This rearrangement joins TRBV19 to TRBJ2-7; no firm D call. Trimming took 4 bases from V and 0 from J, leaving 10 bases between them. The CDR3 extends over 14 amino acids. CDR1 is LNHDA and CDR2 is SQIVND in the germline V gene (reference sequence). In nucleotides, the CDR3 is TGTGCCAGTAGTACGGAGAGAACCTCCTACGAGCAGTACTTC. Translation: CASSTERTSYEQYF.

The gene calls are TRBV5-1 and TRBJ1-1; maybe TRBD1 (5 bases). The CDR3 covers 13 residues. Germline V lookup: CDR1 SGHRS, CDR2 YFSETQ. V dropped 5 bases and J dropped 1 base, with 9 bases sitting between them. The CDR3 region is CASRRDENTEAFF. In DNA form, the CDR3 reads TGCGCCAGCAGAAGGGACGAGAACACTGAAGCTTTCTTT.

The chain combines TRBV27 with TRBJ1-6, with D unclear. CDR3 length: 14 amino acids. CDR1 is MNHEY and CDR2 is SMNVEV in the germline V gene (reference sequence). The germline V and J ends were trimmed by 2 bases and 14 bases, with 16 bases remaining between them. The DNA of the CDR3 is TGTGCCAGCAGTTTACAACCACTGGATTATACCCTCCACTTT. Translating it yields CASSLQPLDYTLHF.

The J gene is TRBJ2-7, the V gene TRBV13; no clear D gene. Germline CDR1 PRHDT, CDR2 FYEKMQ (reference sequence). The germline V and J ends were trimmed by 0 bases and 2 bases, with 11 bases remaining between them. The CDR3 spans 15 residues. This CDR3 is CASSLGALKAYEQYF. CDR3 nucleotides: TGTGCCAGCAGCTTAGGTGCTCTGAAAGCCTACGAGCAGTACTTC.

The chain uses TRBV11-3 and TRBJ2-3, with D perhaps matching TRBD1 (6 bases). Trimming took off 1 base at V and 5 bases at J, with 13 bases between the two ends. The germline V gene encodes CDR1 SGHNT and CDR2 YENEEA. The CDR3 is 15 amino acids. Here the CDR3 DNA reads TGTGCCAGCAGCTTAGGGGGGCAGGGCCAAGATACGCAGTATTTT. This codes for CASSLGGQGQDTQYF.

This clone has just a few counts. The genes are TRBV25-1 and TRBJ2-1; 10 bases fit TRBD2. Germline V lookup: CDR1 MGHDK, CDR2 SYGVNS. J gave up 7 bases and V 7 bases, and 4 bases lay outside the gene matches. The CDR3 spans 13 residues. In nucleotides, the CDR3 is TGTGCCAGCACCGGGACTAGCGATAATGAGCAGTTCTTC. Translated: CASTGTSDNEQFF.

This chain uses TRBV7-2 with TRBJ2-1; 9 bases agree with TRBD2. After removal of 0 bases from V and 2 bases from J, the junction contained 2 bases not matched to a gene. This CDR3 comprises 16 residues. Per the germline V gene, CDR1 is SGHTA and CDR2 is FQGNSA. CDR3 coding DNA: TGTGCCAGCAGCTTAGCTAGCGGGGGAACCTACAATGAGCAGTTCTTC. Amino acid sequence: CASSLASGGTYNEQFF.

For the CDR3, the DNA is TGTGCCAGCACCCGGGGCCCCCTAAACTATGGCTACACCTTC. Amino acid sequence: CASTRGPLNYGYTF. The chain uses TRBV6-5 and TRBJ1-2; TRBD1 is a possible D gene (5 bases). CDR1 and CDR2 from the germline V gene are MNHEY and SVGAGI. CDR3 size: 14 residues. Deletions cut 7 bases from V and 2 bases from J, with 14 bases between.

The J gene is TRBJ2-1, the V gene TRBV6-2 or TRBV6-3; 8 nucleotides match TRBD2. Per the germline V gene, CDR1 is MNHEY and CDR2 is SVGEGT. CDR3 size: 14 residues. V dropped 5 bases and J dropped 4; count of bases not matched to a gene: 4. DNA of the CDR3: TGTGCCAGCAGTCCGGGACTAGATTACAATGAGCAGTTCTTC. Amino acids: CASSPGLDYNEQFF.

The chain is built from TRBV6-2 or TRBV6-3 and TRBJ2-1; 10 nucleotides line up with TRBD1. The germline CDR1 and CDR2 sequences are MNHEY and SVGEGT. V lost 3 bases and J lost 2; bases outside the gene matches: 10. This CDR3 comprises 18 residues. Here the CDR3 DNA reads TGTGCCAGCAGTTATTGGGGGCAGGGACAGGGGACCTACAATGAGCAGTTCTTC. Amino acids: CASSYWGQGQGTYNEQFF.

V is TRBV11-2 and J is TRBJ2-7; the match to TRBD1 covers 8 bases. The CDR3 runs to 14 residues. From germline, CDR1 is SGHAT and CDR2 FQNNGV. V shed 5 bases and J 2 bases; nucleotides not matched to a gene: 5. DNA for the CDR3: TGTGCCAGCAGCCCCGACAGGGGTCCCTACGAGCAGTACTTC. Translated, it gives CASSPDRGPYEQYF.

The V call is TRBV20-1, the J call TRBJ2-5; D unclear. The CDR3 length is 10 residues. Germline-derived CDR1 and CDR2 are DFQATT and SNEGSKA (reference sequence). The V and J ends lost 4 bases and 4 bases respectively, with 4 bases between them. The CDR3 DNA is TGCAGTGCTATTGGAGAGACCCAGTACTTC. This translates into CSAIGETQYF.